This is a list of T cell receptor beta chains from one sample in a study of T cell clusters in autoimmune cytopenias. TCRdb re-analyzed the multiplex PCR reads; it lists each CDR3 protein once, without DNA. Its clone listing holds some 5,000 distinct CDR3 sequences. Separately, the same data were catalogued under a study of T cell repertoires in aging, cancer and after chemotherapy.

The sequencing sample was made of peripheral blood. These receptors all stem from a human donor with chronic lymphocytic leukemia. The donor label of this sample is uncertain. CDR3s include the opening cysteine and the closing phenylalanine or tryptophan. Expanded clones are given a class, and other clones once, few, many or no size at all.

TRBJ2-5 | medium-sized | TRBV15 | CATSRTGRWETQYF
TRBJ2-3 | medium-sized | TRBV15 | CATSQNTDTQYF
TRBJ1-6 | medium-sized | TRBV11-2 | CASSSRPSPLHF
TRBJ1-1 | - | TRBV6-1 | CASREQGAYVAFF
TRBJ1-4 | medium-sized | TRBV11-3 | CASSPREEKLFF
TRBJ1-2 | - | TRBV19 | CASSMASATYGYTF
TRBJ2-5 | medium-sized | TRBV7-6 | CASSFAAGGRSGETQYF
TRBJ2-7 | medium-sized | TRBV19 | CASSVGTGYEQYF
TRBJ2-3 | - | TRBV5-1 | CASSLAAPTDTDTQYF
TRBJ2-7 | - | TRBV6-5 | CASSYRSSQLLITEQYF
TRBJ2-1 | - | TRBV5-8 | CASSGSGQGIHEQFF
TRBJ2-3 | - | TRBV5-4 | CASSGTSGGRTDTQYF
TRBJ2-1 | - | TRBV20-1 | CSARLYNEQFF
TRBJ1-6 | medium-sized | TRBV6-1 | CASSWDHLSPLHF
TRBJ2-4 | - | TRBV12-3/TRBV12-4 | CASSLIAGGDIQYF
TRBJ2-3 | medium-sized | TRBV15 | CATSRVAGGVPDTQYF
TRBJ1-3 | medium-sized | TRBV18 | CASSPPAGAAGNTIYF
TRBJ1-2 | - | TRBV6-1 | CASSERVNYGYTF
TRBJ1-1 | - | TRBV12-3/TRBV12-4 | CASSFTGRGTEAFF
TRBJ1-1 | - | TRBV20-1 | CSATQGPLGAFF
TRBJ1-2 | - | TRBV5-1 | CASSPGTGIGYTF
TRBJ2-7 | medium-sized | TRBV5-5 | CASTLGWRQGHEQYF
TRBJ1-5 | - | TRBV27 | CASRPEGQGVGNQPQHF
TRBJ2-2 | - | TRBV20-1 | CSAIGAVGGNTGELFF
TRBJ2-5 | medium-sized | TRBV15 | CATSRDNTVQETQYF
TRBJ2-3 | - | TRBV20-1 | CSAPSLFSGGAPADTQYF
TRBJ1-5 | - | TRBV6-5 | CASTKDRGGNQPQHF
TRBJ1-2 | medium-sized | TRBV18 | CASSPGQYYGYTF
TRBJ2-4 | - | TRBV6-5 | CASRPRTSGAKNIQYF
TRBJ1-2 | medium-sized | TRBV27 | CASRGRTGYYYTF
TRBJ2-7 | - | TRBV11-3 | CASSSDRGALEQYF
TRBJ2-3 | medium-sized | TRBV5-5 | CASSLLAGTDTQYF
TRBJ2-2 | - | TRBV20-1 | CSARTGPASTGELFF
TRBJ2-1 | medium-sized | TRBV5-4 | CASSSPGTSGGSSYNEQFF
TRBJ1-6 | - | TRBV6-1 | CASSERVVGRSYNSPLHF
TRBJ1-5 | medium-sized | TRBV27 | CASSWDRAQPQHF
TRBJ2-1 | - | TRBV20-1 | CSARGTAFYNEQFF
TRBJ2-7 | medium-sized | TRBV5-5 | CASSLWAEQYF
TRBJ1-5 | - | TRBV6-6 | CASSYWQRGQPQHF
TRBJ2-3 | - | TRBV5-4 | CASSLLLGITDTQYF
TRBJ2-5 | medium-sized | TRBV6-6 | CATIGQGETQYF
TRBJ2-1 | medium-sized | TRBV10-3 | CAISALGQGAKGIGNEQFF
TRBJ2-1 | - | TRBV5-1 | CASSLVGQGGNEQFF
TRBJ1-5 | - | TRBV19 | CASSIFERASNQPQHF
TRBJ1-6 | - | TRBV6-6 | CASNGQASGNSPLHF
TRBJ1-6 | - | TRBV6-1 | CASSEARRSPLHF
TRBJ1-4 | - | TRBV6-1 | CASSEVDRGIGKLFF
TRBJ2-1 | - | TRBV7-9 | CASSLGRDRVRNEQFF
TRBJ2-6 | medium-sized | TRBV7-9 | CASTAGDSGANVLTF
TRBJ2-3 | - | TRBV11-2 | CASSSSKPTDTQYF
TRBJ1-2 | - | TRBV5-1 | CASSLGGSGQGAGGYTF
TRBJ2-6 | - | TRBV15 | CATSRAQGIAGANVLTF
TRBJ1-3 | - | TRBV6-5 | CASSFSSGQGYSGNTIYF
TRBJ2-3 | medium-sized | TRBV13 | CASSPPGLLDTQYF
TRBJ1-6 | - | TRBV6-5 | CASSYSIDSSFSYNSPLHF